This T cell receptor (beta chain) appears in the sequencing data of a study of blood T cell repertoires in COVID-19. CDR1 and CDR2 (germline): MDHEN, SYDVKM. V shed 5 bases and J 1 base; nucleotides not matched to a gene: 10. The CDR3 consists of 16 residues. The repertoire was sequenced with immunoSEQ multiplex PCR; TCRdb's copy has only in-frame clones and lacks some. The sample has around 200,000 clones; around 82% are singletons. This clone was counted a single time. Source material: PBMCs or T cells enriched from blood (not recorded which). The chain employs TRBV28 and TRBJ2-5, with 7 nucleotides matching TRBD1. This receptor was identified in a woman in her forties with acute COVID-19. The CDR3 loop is CASSPWTGAVQETQYF. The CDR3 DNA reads TGTGCCAGCAGTCCATGGACAGGAGCAGTCCAAGAGACCCAGTACTTC.